Listed below are T cell receptor beta chains from one sample, sequenced in a study of T-cell memory formation after mild COVID-19. TCRdb re-analysed the 5' RACE reads in MiXCR, keeping a single row per CDR3 protein. The data hold around 300,000 distinct CDR3 sequences, with 10% to 15% observed a single time. Sequenced sample: PBMCs or a T cell subset sorted from them (not recorded which). These receptor sequences come from a man aged 18 to 35 who had mild COVID-19 (a few samples of this study predate the infection). Cell type and time point are not known. CDR3s include the opening cysteine and the closing phenylalanine or tryptophan. D genes are given only for firm matches. Clone size, where shown, is once, few, many, or a class for clones that have expanded.

J gene: TRBJ2-1
D gene: NA
V gene: TRBV10-3
clone size: few
CDR3 DNA: TGTGCCATCAGTGACTTTCAGGGAGGGGGAGGAGATGAGCAGTTCTTC
CDR3 protein: CAISDFQGGGGDEQFF

J gene: TRBJ2-2
D gene: TRBD2
V gene: TRBV5-1
clone size: few
CDR3 DNA: TGCGCCAGCAGCTTATATCGGCCATTAGCGGGGTACGGGGAGCTGTTTTTT
CDR3 protein: CASSLYRPLAGYGELFF

J gene: TRBJ2-6
D gene: NA
V gene: TRBV20-1
clone size: NA
CDR3 DNA: TGCAGTGCTAGGACACACTCTGGGGCCAACGTCCTGACTTTC
CDR3 protein: CSARTHSGANVLTF

J gene: TRBJ2-1
D gene: TRBD1
V gene: TRBV12-3/TRBV12-4
clone size: NA
CDR3 DNA: TGTGCCAGCAGTTTGGACAGGGCGTTCGTTAATGAGCAGTTCTTC
CDR3 protein: CASSLDRAFVNEQFF

J gene: TRBJ2-7
D gene: TRBD1
V gene: TRBV5-1
clone size: NA
CDR3 DNA: TGCGCCAGCAGCTTCGCCCAGGGACAGGACTCCTACGAGCAGTACTTC
CDR3 protein: CASSFAQGQDSYEQYF

J gene: TRBJ1-4
D gene: NA
V gene: TRBV2
clone size: few
CDR3 DNA: TGTGCCTTTAATTGGGGGCCAGCTAATGAAAAACTGTTTTTT
CDR3 protein: CAFNWGPANEKLFF

J gene: TRBJ2-5
D gene: TRBD2
V gene: TRBV20-1
clone size: few
CDR3 DNA: TGCAGTGCACACCGAGCCCTAGCGGAGCAAGAGACCCAGTACTTC
CDR3 protein: CSAHRALAEQETQYF

J gene: TRBJ2-7
D gene: TRBD1
V gene: TRBV7-2
clone size: few
CDR3 DNA: TGTGCCAGCAGCTTAGGACAGGGATCGGGCGAGCAGTACTTC
CDR3 protein: CASSLGQGSGEQYF

J gene: TRBJ1-1
D gene: NA
V gene: TRBV28
clone size: NA
CDR3 DNA: TGTGCCAGCAGGGGCCTCGGCAGGGGGAACACTGAAGCTTTCTTT
CDR3 protein: CASRGLGRGNTEAFF

J gene: TRBJ2-1
D gene: NA
V gene: TRBV5-5
clone size: many
CDR3 DNA: TGTGCCAGCAGCTCCGGTCTGGGGGGGCATATCGATGAGCAGTTCTTC
CDR3 protein: CASSSGLGGHIDEQFF

J gene: TRBJ1-1
D gene: TRBD1
V gene: TRBV6-6
clone size: few
CDR3 DNA: TGTGCCAGCAGGATGACAGGGTTGAACACTGAAGCTTTCTTT
CDR3 protein: CASRMTGLNTEAFF

J gene: TRBJ2-7
D gene: NA
V gene: TRBV5-1
clone size: few
CDR3 DNA: TGCGCCAGCAGCTTGGGTTCCAGCAACTACGAGCAGTACTTC
CDR3 protein: CASSLGSSNYEQYF

J gene: TRBJ2-5
D gene: NA
V gene: TRBV4-1
clone size: few
CDR3 DNA: TGCGCCAGCAGCCAAGAAATGGGAGGAGAGACCCAGTACTTC
CDR3 protein: CASSQEMGGETQYF

J gene: TRBJ1-6
D gene: NA
V gene: TRBV12-3/TRBV12-4
clone size: NA
CDR3 DNA: TGTGCCAGCAGTTTTGAAGGGAATTCACCCCTCCACTTT
CDR3 protein: CASSFEGNSPLHF

J gene: TRBJ2-1
D gene: TRBD2
V gene: TRBV4-1
clone size: NA
CDR3 DNA: TGCGCCAGCAGCGGATTGCGCCGGGGGGGCACTGAGCAGTTCTTC
CDR3 protein: CASSGLRRGGTEQFF

J gene: TRBJ2-6
D gene: NA
V gene: TRBV29-1
clone size: few
CDR3 DNA: TGCAGCGTCAACTCTGGGGCCAACGTCCTGACTTTC
CDR3 protein: CSVNSGANVLTF

J gene: TRBJ2-3
D gene: TRBD2
V gene: TRBV19
clone size: few
CDR3 DNA: TGTGCCAGTAACCCGCGTAATAGCGGGGGGGCCGGATTGACAGATACGCAGTATTTT
CDR3 protein: CASNPRNSGGAGLTDTQYF

J gene: TRBJ1-2
D gene: NA
V gene: TRBV4-1
clone size: NA
CDR3 DNA: TGCGCCAGCAGCCAAGGCCTGCTAGGGACGGGGGGCTACACCTTC
CDR3 protein: CASSQGLLGTGGYTF

J gene: TRBJ2-1
D gene: TRBD2
V gene: TRBV27
clone size: NA
CDR3 DNA: TGTGCCAGCAGTTTATCGGGCGGGAGGGCAGAAGGTGAGCAGTTCTTC
CDR3 protein: CASSLSGGRAEGEQFF

J gene: TRBJ1-1
D gene: NA
V gene: TRBV6-6
clone size: NA
CDR3 DNA: TGTGCCAGCAGAAAACCGACAGCCGGTGACACTGAAGCTTTCTTT
CDR3 protein: CASRKPTAGDTEAFF

J gene: TRBJ1-5
D gene: NA
V gene: TRBV5-1
clone size: NA
CDR3 DNA: TGCGCCAGCAGCTTGGGCGTCCAGGGCCAGCAGCCCCAGCATTTT
CDR3 protein: CASSLGVQGQQPQHF

J gene: TRBJ1-1
D gene: NA
V gene: TRBV25-1
clone size: few
CDR3 DNA: TGTGCCAGCAGTCCCTGGGCGGTGAACACTGAAGCTTTCTTT
CDR3 protein: CASSPWAVNTEAFF

J gene: TRBJ1-1
D gene: NA
V gene: TRBV14
clone size: few
CDR3 DNA: TGTGCCAGCAGTTTAAACGGTTACACTGAAGCTTTCTTT
CDR3 protein: CASSLNGYTEAFF

J gene: TRBJ1-5
D gene: TRBD1
V gene: TRBV10-3
clone size: few
CDR3 DNA: TGTGCCATCAGTACAGGGGATCAGCCCCAGCATTTT
CDR3 protein: CAISTGDQPQHF

J gene: TRBJ2-1
D gene: TRBD2
V gene: TRBV4-1
clone size: NA
CDR3 DNA: TGCGCCAGCAGCCAGAGGCTAGCGGATTACAATGAGCAGTTCTTC
CDR3 protein: CASSQRLADYNEQFF

J gene: TRBJ1-2
D gene: TRBD1
V gene: TRBV4-1
clone size: NA
CDR3 DNA: TGCGCCAGCAGCCAAGTCCAGGGGGCGGACTATGGCTACACCTTC
CDR3 protein: CASSQVQGADYGYTF

J gene: TRBJ2-1
D gene: TRBD2
V gene: TRBV20-1
clone size: NA
CDR3 DNA: TGCAGTGCCATTAGCGGGGGGCGATACAATGAGCAGTTCTTC
CDR3 protein: CSAISGGRYNEQFF

J gene: TRBJ1-5
D gene: NA
V gene: TRBV7-9
clone size: NA
CDR3 DNA: TGTGCCAGCAGCTTAGGGCCCGGTCAGGGTCAGCCCCAGCATTTT
CDR3 protein: CASSLGPGQGQPQHF

J gene: TRBJ1-1
D gene: NA
V gene: TRBV7-9
clone size: few
CDR3 DNA: TGTGCCAGCAGCTTAACGGGGCGCGGTGAAGCTTTCTTT
CDR3 protein: CASSLTGRGEAFF

J gene: TRBJ2-1
D gene: TRBD1
V gene: TRBV5-1
clone size: NA
CDR3 DNA: TGCGCCAGCAGCTTCGGTACAGGGGACAATGAGCAGTTCTTC
CDR3 protein: CASSFGTGDNEQFF

J gene: TRBJ2-1
D gene: NA
V gene: TRBV11-2
clone size: NA
CDR3 DNA: TGTGCCAGCAGATTATCAGGCTCCTACAATGAGCAGTTCTTC
CDR3 protein: CASRLSGSYNEQFF